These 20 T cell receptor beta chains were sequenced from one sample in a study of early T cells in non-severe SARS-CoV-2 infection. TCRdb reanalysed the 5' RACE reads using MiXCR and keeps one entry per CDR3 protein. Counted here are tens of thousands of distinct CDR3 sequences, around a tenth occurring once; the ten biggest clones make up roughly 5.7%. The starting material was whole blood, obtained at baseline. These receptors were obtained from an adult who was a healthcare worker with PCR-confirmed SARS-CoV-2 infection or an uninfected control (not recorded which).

DNA for the CDR3: TGCGCCAGCAGCACCGGGAACCTACGCGAGACCCAGTACTTC. Encoded protein: CASSTGNLRETQYF. The rearrangement uses TRBV5-1 and TRBJ2-5, with D perhaps TRBD2 (5 bases). The germline gives CDR1 SGHRS, CDR2 YFSETQ. The CDR3 is 14 residues long. V lost 4 bases to trimming and J lost 5 bases, with 15 bases between them. Drawing the rest from reference TRBV5-1 and TRBJ2-5, the complete variable domain is KAGVTQTPRYLIKTRGQQVTLSCSPISGHRSVSWYQQTPGQGLQFLFEYFSETQRNKGNFPGRFSGRQFSNSRSEMNVSTLELGDSALYLCASSTGNLRETQYFGPGTRLLVL.

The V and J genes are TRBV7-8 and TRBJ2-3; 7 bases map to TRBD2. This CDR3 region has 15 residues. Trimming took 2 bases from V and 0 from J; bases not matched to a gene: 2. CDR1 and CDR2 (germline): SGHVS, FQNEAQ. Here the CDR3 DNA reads TGTGCCAGCAGCTTAAGGGAGGGTAGCACAGATACGCAGTATTTT. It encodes CASSLREGSTDTQYF.

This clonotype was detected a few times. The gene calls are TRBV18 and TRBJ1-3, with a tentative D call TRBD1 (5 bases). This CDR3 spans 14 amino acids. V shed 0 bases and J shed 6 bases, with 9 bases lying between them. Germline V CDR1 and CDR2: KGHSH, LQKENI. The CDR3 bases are TGTGCCAGCTCACCACCGTGGGACGAAAACACCATATATTTT. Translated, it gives CASSPPWDENTIYF.

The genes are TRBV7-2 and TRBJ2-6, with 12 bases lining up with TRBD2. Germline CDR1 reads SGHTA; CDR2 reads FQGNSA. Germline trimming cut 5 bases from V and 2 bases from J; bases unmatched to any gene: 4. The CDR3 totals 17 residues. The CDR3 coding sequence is TGTGCCAGCAGCCCAAGACTAGCGGGAGCTGGGGCCAACGTCCTGACTTTC. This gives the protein CASSPRLAGAGANVLTF. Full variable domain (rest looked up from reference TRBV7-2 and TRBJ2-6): GAGVSQSPSNKVTEKGKDVELRCDPISGHTALYWYRQSLGQGLEFLIYFQGNSAPDKSGLPSDRFSAERTGGSVSTLTIQRTQQEDSAVYLCASSPRLAGAGANVLTFGAGSRLTVL.

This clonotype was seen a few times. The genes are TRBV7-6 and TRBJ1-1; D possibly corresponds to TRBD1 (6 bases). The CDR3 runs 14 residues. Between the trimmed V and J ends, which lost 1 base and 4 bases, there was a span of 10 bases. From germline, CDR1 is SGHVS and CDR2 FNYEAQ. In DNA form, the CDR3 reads TGTGCCAGCAGCTTAGTTGGAGGGGGCACTGAAGCTTTCTTT. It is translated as CASSLVGGGTEAFF.

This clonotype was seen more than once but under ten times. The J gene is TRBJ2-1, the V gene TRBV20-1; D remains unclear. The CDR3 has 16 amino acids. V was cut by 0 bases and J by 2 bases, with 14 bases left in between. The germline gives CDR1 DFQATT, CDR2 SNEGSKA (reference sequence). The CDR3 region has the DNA TGCAGTGCTAGAGATCCCTGGGCCGCCACCTACAATGAGCAGTTCTTC. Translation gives CSARDPWAATYNEQFF.

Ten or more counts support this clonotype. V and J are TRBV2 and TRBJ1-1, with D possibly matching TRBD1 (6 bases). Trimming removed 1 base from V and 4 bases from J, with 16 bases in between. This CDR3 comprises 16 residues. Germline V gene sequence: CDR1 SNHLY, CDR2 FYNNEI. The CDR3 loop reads CASSEGGTGRGTEAFF. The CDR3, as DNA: TGTGCCAGCAGTGAAGGGGGAACAGGGCGAGGCACTGAAGCTTTCTTT.

Here the CDR3 DNA reads TGTGCCAGCAGGAAACTTACAGGGGTGGGCCAAGAGACCCAGTACTTC. It codes for CASRKLTGVGQETQYF. The rearrangement links TRBV27 to TRBJ2-5; TRBD1 aligns across 7 bases. CDR3 size: 16 residues. Germline V lookup: CDR1 MNHEY, CDR2 SMNVEV (reference sequence). Trimming at V came to 6 bases and at J to 1 base, leaving 11 bases not matched to a gene.

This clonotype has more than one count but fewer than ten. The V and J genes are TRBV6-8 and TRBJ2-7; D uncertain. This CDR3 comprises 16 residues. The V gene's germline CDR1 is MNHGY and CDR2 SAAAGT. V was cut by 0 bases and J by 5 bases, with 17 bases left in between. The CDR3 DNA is TGTGCCAGCAGTTACTCGTATTCCTTTTCAGCTGACGAGCAGTACTTC. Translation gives CASSYSYSFSADEQYF.

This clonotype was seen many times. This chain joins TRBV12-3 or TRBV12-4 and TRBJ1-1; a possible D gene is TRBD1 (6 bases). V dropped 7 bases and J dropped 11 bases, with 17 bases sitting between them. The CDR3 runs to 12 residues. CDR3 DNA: TGTGCCAGCACCTCGACAGGACCGAATGCTTTCTTT. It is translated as CASTSTGPNAFF.

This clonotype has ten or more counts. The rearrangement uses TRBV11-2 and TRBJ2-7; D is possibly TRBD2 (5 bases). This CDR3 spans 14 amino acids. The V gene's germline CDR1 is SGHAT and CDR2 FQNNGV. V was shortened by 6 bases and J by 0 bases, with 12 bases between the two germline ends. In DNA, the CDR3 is TGTGCCAGCAGAGCGGATTTCGACTCCTACGAGCAGTACTTC. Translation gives CASRADFDSYEQYF.

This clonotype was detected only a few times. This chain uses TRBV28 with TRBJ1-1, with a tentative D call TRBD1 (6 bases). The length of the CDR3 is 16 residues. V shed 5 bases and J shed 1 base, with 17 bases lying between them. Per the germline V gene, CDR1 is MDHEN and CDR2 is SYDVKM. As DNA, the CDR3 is TGTGCCAGCAGTACCACCCCGGGACAACCGAACACTGAAGCTTTCTTT. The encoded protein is CASSTTPGQPNTEAFF.

CDR3: CSVSGTGGKYEQYF. As DNA, the CDR3 is TGCAGCGTGTCCGGGACAGGGGGTAAATACGAGCAGTACTTC. The V call is TRBV29-1, the J call TRBJ2-7; 11 nucleotides align to TRBD1. Trimming at V came to 6 bases and at J to 4 bases, leaving 8 bases not matched to a gene. The length of the CDR3 is 14 residues. From germline, CDR1 is SQVTM and CDR2 ANQGSEA.

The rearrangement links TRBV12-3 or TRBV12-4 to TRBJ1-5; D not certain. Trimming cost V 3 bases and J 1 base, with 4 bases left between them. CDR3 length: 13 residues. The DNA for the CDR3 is TGTGCCAGCAGTTTTAAGAGCAATCAGCCCCAGCATTTT. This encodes CASSFKSNQPQHF.

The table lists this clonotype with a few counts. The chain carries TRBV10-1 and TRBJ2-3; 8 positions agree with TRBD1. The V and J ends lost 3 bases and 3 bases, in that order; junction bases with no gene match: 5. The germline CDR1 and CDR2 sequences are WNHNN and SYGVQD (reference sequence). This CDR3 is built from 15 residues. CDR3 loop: CASSDRGHGTDTQYF. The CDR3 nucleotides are TGCGCCAGCAGTGACAGGGGGCATGGGACAGATACGCAGTATTTT.

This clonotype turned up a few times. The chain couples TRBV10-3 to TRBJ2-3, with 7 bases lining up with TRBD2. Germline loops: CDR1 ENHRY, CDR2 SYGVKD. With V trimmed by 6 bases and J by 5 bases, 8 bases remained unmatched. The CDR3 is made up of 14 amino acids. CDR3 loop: CAISNGLDVDTQYF. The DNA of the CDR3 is TGTGCCATCAGCAACGGACTAGACGTAGATACGCAGTATTTT.

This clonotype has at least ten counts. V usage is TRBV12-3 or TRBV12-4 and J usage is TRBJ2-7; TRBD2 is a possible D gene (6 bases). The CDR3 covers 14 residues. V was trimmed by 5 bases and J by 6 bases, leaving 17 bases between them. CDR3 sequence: CASSPFGTSLEQYF. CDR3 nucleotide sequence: TGTGCCAGCAGTCCATTTGGGACTTCCCTCGAGCAGTACTTC.

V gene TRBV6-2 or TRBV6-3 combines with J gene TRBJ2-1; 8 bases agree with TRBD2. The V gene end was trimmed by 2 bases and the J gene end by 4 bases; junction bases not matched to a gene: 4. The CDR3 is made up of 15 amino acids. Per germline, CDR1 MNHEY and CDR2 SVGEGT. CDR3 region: CASSYESGGYNEQFF. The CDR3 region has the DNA TGTGCCAGCAGTTACGAATCGGGGGGGTACAATGAGCAGTTCTTC.

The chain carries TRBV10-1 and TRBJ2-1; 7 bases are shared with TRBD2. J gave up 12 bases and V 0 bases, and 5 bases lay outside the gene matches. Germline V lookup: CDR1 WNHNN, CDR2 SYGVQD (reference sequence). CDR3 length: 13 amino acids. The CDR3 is CASSESAGVGQFF. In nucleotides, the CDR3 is TGCGCCAGCAGTGAGTCCGCGGGAGTCGGGCAGTTCTTC.

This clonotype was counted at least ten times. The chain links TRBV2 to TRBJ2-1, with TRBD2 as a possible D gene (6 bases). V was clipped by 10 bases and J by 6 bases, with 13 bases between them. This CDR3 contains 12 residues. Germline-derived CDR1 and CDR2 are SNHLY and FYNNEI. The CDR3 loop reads CAILAGSNEQFF. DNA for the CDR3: TGTGCCATCCTCGCGGGGAGCAATGAGCAGTTCTTC.